Each of the 20 T cell receptor beta chains below was sequenced from the same sample in a study of CD8+ T cells in alopecia areata. Investigators isolated RNA and reverse transcribed it into cDNA to act as the sequencing template. This table comes from immunoSEQ multiplex PCR, and its TCRdb copy is limited to in-frame clones, with some not included. The table lists around 200,000 clones, 45% to 65% of them singletons, with less than 0.8% in the top ten. Treatment specified: oral pan-JAK inhibitor, 5-10 mg twice daily. The sample consisted of CD4+ T cells sorted from blood, taken at week 4, from a patient treated with tofacitinib. Receptors originate from a human donor with alopecia areata.

The chain is built from TRBV5-1 and TRBJ2-5; D unresolved. The V gene lost 5 bases and the J gene lost 4 bases, with 12 bases spanning the gap. Germline V gives CDR1 SGHRS, CDR2 YFSETQ. CDR3 length: 13 amino acids. The CDR3 reads CASRPAAGETQYF. DNA of the CDR3: TGCGCCAGCAGGCCTGCGGCTGGAGAGACCCAGTACTTC. The whole variable domain, remainder taken from reference TRBV5-1 and TRBJ2-5, is KAGVTQTPRYLIKTRGQQVTLSCSPISGHRSVSWYQQTPGQGLQFLFEYFSETQRNKGNFPGRFSGRQFSNSRSEMNVSTLELGDSALYLCASRPAAGETQYFGPGTRLLVL.

V is TRBV27 and J is TRBJ1-5, with TRBD1 as a possible D gene (5 bases). Trimming cost V 5 bases and J 1 base, with 12 bases left between them. CDR1 is MNHEY, CDR2 SMNVEV, per germline (reference sequence). CDR3 size: 15 residues. CDR3 bases: TGTGCCAGCAGTGCGACGGGACGGAGCAATCAGCCCCAGCATTTT. Its translation is CASSATGRSNQPQHF.

The chain recombines TRBV29-1 with TRBJ2-7, with 16 bases identical to TRBD2. V dropped 5 bases and J dropped 6; count of bases not matched to a gene: 7. CDR1 is SQVTM, CDR2 ANQGSEA, per germline. The CDR3 consists of 15 residues. This CDR3 reads CSVPGLAGGRSEQYF. The CDR3 DNA follows: TGCAGCGTTCCGGGACTAGCGGGAGGGAGGAGCGAGCAGTACTTC.

This clone was observed a few times. The chain couples TRBV7-2 to TRBJ1-1, with a possible D match to TRBD1 (5 bases). This CDR3 comprises 14 residues. V was trimmed by 5 bases and J by 6 bases, leaving 16 bases between them. CDR1 and CDR2 (germline): SGHTA, FQGNSA. In nucleotides, the CDR3 is TGTGCCAGCAGCCCGGGGGTTCCCCTCGCTGAAGCTTTCTTT. Its protein product is CASSPGVPLAEAFF.

This clone was counted only a few times. The chain couples TRBV7-8 to TRBJ1-1, with unresolved D. Trimming left V 5 bases short and J 5 bases short, with 12 bases between. In germline, CDR1 is SGHVS, CDR2 FQNEAQ. The CDR3 covers 13 residues. The CDR3 DNA reads as TGTGCCAGCAGCCAAGAGGCACAGACTGAAGCTTTCTTT. Protein product: CASSQEAQTEAFF.

This clone was seen a few times. The chain has TRBV7-2 and TRBJ2-7; no reliable D call. CDR1 SGHTA and CDR2 FQGNSA come from the germline V gene. This CDR3 spans 11 amino acids. Trimming stripped 5 bases from V and 4 bases from J, with 6 bases between. The CDR3 DNA sequence: TGTGCCAGCAGCCGTGAATACGAGCAGTACTTC. Translation gives CASSREYEQYF. The complete variable domain, with remaining parts taken from reference TRBV7-2 and TRBJ2-7, reads GAGVSQSPSNKVTEKGKDVELRCDPISGHTALYWYRQSLGQGLEFLIYFQGNSAPDKSGLPSDRFSAERTGGSVSTLTIQRTQQEDSAVYLCASSREYEQYFGPGTRLTVT.

The chain joins TRBV10-3 to TRBJ2-7; 9 bases match TRBD1. Germline values: CDR1 ENHRY, CDR2 SYGVKD. V gave up 0 bases and J gave up 3 bases; unmatched junction bases: 6. The CDR3 runs 16 residues. CDR3 coding DNA: TGTGCCATCAGTGAGTCCCGTGAGGACAGGGGCTACGAGCAGTACTTC. It yields the protein CAISESREDRGYEQYF.

This clone was picked up a small number of times. The rearrangement links TRBV6-5 to TRBJ2-7; D is possibly TRBD2 (6 bases). The V end was cut by 6 bases, the J end by 1 base, with 10 bases between. CDR1 and CDR2 (germline): MNHEY, SVGAGI. The CDR3 has 13 amino acids. CDR3 bases: TGTGCCAGCAGGATGACTAGTTCCTACGAGCAGTACTTC. Its protein product is CASRMTSSYEQYF.

The V and J genes are TRBV28 and TRBJ1-5; weak D call: TRBD1 (5 bases). Germline V gene data show CDR1 as MDHEN and CDR2 as SYDVKM. Trimming shortened V by 10 bases and J by 6 bases, and 28 bases separated the two germline ends. This CDR3 has 17 amino acids. In DNA form, the CDR3 reads TGTGCCACTAAAGTTTCGGGGACGCAGGGACTGGCTCAGCCCCAGCATTTT. It yields the protein CATKVSGTQGLAQPQHF.

The rearrangement joins TRBV30 to TRBJ2-7; 10 bases are a match to TRBD1. Germline V gene sequence: CDR1 GTSNPN, CDR2 SVGIG (reference sequence). This CDR3 is 12 amino acids long. The V segment lost 3 bases and the J segment 6 bases; nucleotides outside the gene matches: 2. The CDR3 loop is CAWRGQGFEQYF. In DNA, the CDR3 is TGTGCCTGGAGGGGACAGGGGTTCGAGCAGTACTTC. Full variable domain (rest looked up from reference TRBV30 and TRBJ2-7): SQTIHQWPATLVQPVGSPLSLECTVEGTSNPNLYWYRQAAGRGLQLLFYSVGIGQISSEVPQNLSASRPQDRQFILSSKKLLLSDSGFYLCAWRGQGFEQYFGPGTRLTVT.

V is TRBV29-1 and J is TRBJ2-1; possibly TRBD2 for D (6 bases). The germline V and J ends were trimmed by 7 bases and 15 bases, with 19 bases remaining between them. Looked up from germline, CDR1 is SQVTM and CDR2 is ANQGSEA. The CDR3 is 11 amino acids. CDR3 protein: CSAEGRAGLFF. The CDR3 DNA reads TGCAGCGCTGAGGGTCGCGCGGGGCTGTTCTTC.

The CDR3 loop reads CAWSRGRLQGYTF. The CDR3 DNA sequence: TGTGCCTGGAGTAGGGGGCGCTTGCAGGGCTACACCTTC. This chain connects TRBV30 to TRBJ1-2; TRBD1 aligns across 7 bases. CDR1 is GTSNPN, CDR2 SVGIG, per germline (reference sequence). This CDR3 has 13 residues. V trimming: 2 bases; J trimming: 8 bases; junction bases outside the gene matches: 8.

The DNA of the CDR3 is TGTGCCAGCAGCATCAGGACACCCTCCCAAGAGACCCAGTACTTC. As protein: CASSIRTPSQETQYF. The chain joins TRBV7-6 to TRBJ2-5; D possibly corresponds to TRBD1 (5 bases). V gave up 5 bases and J gave up 1 base, with 14 bases separating them. Germline V lookup: CDR1 SGHVS, CDR2 FNYEAQ. The CDR3 runs to 15 residues.

The chain carries TRBV19 and TRBJ2-7, with 7 bases lining up with TRBD2. This CDR3 contains 14 residues. Germline CDR1 and CDR2: LNHDA and SQIVND (reference sequence). V lost 3 bases and J lost 5; bases outside the gene matches: 7. The CDR3 reads CASSIAGAKNEQYF. The CDR3 nucleotides read TGTGCCAGTAGTATTGCGGGAGCAAAGAACGAGCAGTACTTC.

V is TRBV7-2 and J is TRBJ2-5; 8 nucleotides agree with TRBD2. Per the germline V gene, CDR1 is SGHTA and CDR2 is FQGNSA. This CDR3 is built from 16 residues. V trimming: 2 bases; J trimming: 5 bases; junction bases outside the gene matches: 10. CDR3 in DNA: TGTGCCAGCAGCTTAAAGCCCGCCCGGGAGGGGGAGACCCAGTACTTC. This sequence encodes CASSLKPAREGETQYF.

The V gene is TRBV11-2, the J gene TRBJ2-2; 9 nucleotides line up with TRBD2. The CDR3 contains 15 residues. Trimming took 6 bases from V and 5 from J; bases not matched to a gene: 7. Looked up from germline, CDR1 is SGHAT and CDR2 is FQNNGV. The CDR3 is CASRGMAGGTGELFF. CDR3 nucleotides: TGTGCCAGCAGGGGGATGGCGGGAGGGACCGGGGAGCTGTTTTTT.

The chain employs TRBV11-2 and TRBJ2-7; 9 nucleotides match TRBD1. The germline CDR1 and CDR2 sequences are SGHAT and FQNNGV. CDR3 length equals 15 residues. V trimming: 3 bases; J trimming: 3 bases; junction bases outside the gene matches: 6. CDR3 loop: CASSLVSGQGYEQYF. Written as DNA, the CDR3 is TGTGCCAGCAGCTTGGTTTCGGGACAGGGCTACGAGCAGTACTTC. Drawing the rest from reference TRBV11-2 and TRBJ2-7, the complete variable domain is EAGVAQSPRYKIIEKRQSVAFWCNPISGHATLYWYQQILGQGPKLLIQFQNNGVVDDSQLPKDRFSAERLKGVDSTLKIQPAKLEDSAVYLCASSLVSGQGYEQYFGPGTRLTVT.

This clone turned up a few times. The chain employs TRBV27 and TRBJ2-6; D remains unclear. With 8 bases removed from V and 0 bases from J, the gap between germline ends came to 17 bases. This CDR3 spans 17 amino acids. CDR1 is MNHEY and CDR2 is SMNVEV in the germline V gene (reference sequence). The CDR3 region has the DNA TGTGCCAGCCGTCGATACGACGCCCGCTCTGGGGCCAACGTCCTGACTTTC. Translation: CASRRYDARSGANVLTF.

CDR3: CASSPGTNNEQFF. CDR3 nucleotide sequence: TGTGCCAGCAGTCCAGGGACTAACAATGAGCAGTTCTTC. This chain joins TRBV27 and TRBJ2-1, with 7 nucleotides matching TRBD2. The CDR3 length is 13 residues. CDR1 and CDR2 (germline): MNHEY, SMNVEV (reference sequence). V was clipped by 5 bases and J by 5 bases; unmatched bases: 3.

This clone was seen only a few times. Different DNA sequences within this sample yield the same CDR3. The rearrangement joins TRBV29-1 to TRBJ2-7; 7 nucleotides align to TRBD2. The ends lost 5 bases at V and 2 bases at J; junction bases unmatched: 3. CDR3 length: 12 residues. CDR1 and CDR2 from the germline V gene are SQVTM and ANQGSEA. As DNA, the CDR3 is TGCAGCGTTCGGGGAGGGCCCTACGAGCAGTACTTC. Amino acid sequence: CSVRGGPYEQYF.